Below, one T cell receptor (beta chain) is given with its context. The data stem from a study of technical replicates of blood from several donors. Profiled with immunoSEQ multiplex PCR; TCRdb holds only in-frame clones, not every one. The sample contains about 63,000 clones, around 87% of which appear only once. Germline V gene lookup returns CDR1 LGHNA and CDR2 YNFKEQ. The CDR3 has 17 residues. V was trimmed by 0 bases and J by 0 bases, leaving 11 bases between them. The gene calls are TRBV4-2 and TRBJ1-4; D is possibly TRBD1 (6 bases). The sample consisted of PBMCs. This receptor was obtained from a human donor in good health. Some clones in this sample may be carry-over from other donors' samples. In nucleotides, the CDR3 is TGTGCCAGCAGCCAAGATAAACAGGGAACAACTAATGAAAAACTGTTTTTT. It yields the protein CASSQDKQGTTNEKLFF.